This is a list of T cell receptor beta chains from one sample in a study of T cell repertoires in cytomegalovirus infection. Their antigen targets remain unknown. TCRdb itself ran the reads through MiXCR, one entry per CDR3 protein. Of roughly 990,000 distinct CDR3 sequences in the sample, 25% to 40% are singletons; the top ten hold over 10%. This specimen consisted of cultured CD8+ T cells from PBMCs, obtained from culture after CMV antigen stimulation. These receptors were obtained from a human donor in good health (CMV status not recorded). Some clones in this sample may be carry-over from other donors' samples. Each CDR3 is given with its conserved first and last residue. D genes are given only for firm matches. The size field is filled for only some rows; it gives once, few, many or a size class.

DNA: TGTGCCAGCAGCTTAGTATACGGCGGTGAGGGTTCCGTCGAGACCCAGTACTTC
CDR3: CASSLVYGGEGSVETQYF
J: TRBJ2-5
D: NA
size: NA
V: TRBV7-9

DNA: TGTGCCAGCAGCACAGTGCGAGCTCCGTGGGATACGCAGTATTTT
CDR3: CASSTVRAPWDTQYF
J: TRBJ2-3
D: NA
size: NA
V: TRBV7-3

DNA: TGTGCCAGCTCTAAGGGGGGCCTTCGTTGGAGTGAGCAGTTCTTC
CDR3: CASSKGGLRWSEQFF
J: TRBJ2-1
D: NA
size: NA
V: TRBV6-2/TRBV6-3

DNA: TGTGCCAGCACCGACCCCGGGGGCCACACTGAAGCTTTCTTT
CDR3: CASTDPGGHTEAFF
J: TRBJ1-1
D: NA
size: few
V: TRBV2

DNA: TGTGCCAGCACTGGGGAAGGGACGGGAGATTCACCCCTCCACTTT
CDR3: CASTGEGTGDSPLHF
J: TRBJ1-6
D: NA
size: few
V: TRBV6-6

DNA: TGTGCCAGCAGCTCCCCTAATTCACCCCTCCACTTT
CDR3: CASSSPNSPLHF
J: TRBJ1-6
D: NA
size: many
V: TRBV7-6

DNA: TGTGCCAGCAGCTTAGCAGCCTCCGGGCTGGGGTTCTCCTATAATTCACCCCTCCACTTT
CDR3: CASSLAASGLGFSYNSPLHF
J: TRBJ1-6
D: NA
size: many
V: TRBV7-6

DNA: TGTGCCAGCAGTGAAGAGGCAGGACACACTGAAGCTTTCTTT
CDR3: CASSEEAGHTEAFF
J: TRBJ1-1
D: NA
size: few
V: TRBV6-1

DNA: TGTGCCAGTAGTATAAGCTGGCGTGAAGCTTTCTTT
CDR3: CASSISWREAFF
J: TRBJ1-1
D: NA
size: NA
V: TRBV19

DNA: TGTGCCAGCAGTGAAGACCCAGACAGGGGCTCCTACAATGAGCAGTTCTTC
CDR3: CASSEDPDRGSYNEQFF
J: TRBJ2-1
D: TRBD1
size: many
V: TRBV6-1

DNA: TGTGCCAGCAGCTTAGCAGGGGTCCCAGGCTACACCTTC
CDR3: CASSLAGVPGYTF
J: TRBJ1-2
D: NA
size: many
V: TRBV7-6

DNA: TGTGCTAGTGGTTTGCCCCGAGAGGGGGATTACAATGAGCAGTTCTTC
CDR3: CASGLPREGDYNEQFF
J: TRBJ2-1
D: NA
size: NA
V: TRBV12-5

DNA: TGCAGTGCTCCGACGGAGGTTAGCAATCAGCCCCAGCATTTT
CDR3: CSAPTEVSNQPQHF
J: TRBJ1-5
D: NA
size: once
V: TRBV20-1

DNA: TGTGCCAGCAGCTCCACAGGGGCCGCCTCCTACGAGCAGTACTTC
CDR3: CASSSTGAASYEQYF
J: TRBJ2-7
D: TRBD1
size: many
V: TRBV13

DNA: TGCGCCAGCAGCCAAGTGACGGGGCACACTGAAGCTTTCTTT
CDR3: CASSQVTGHTEAFF
J: TRBJ1-1
D: NA
size: many
V: TRBV4-1

DNA: TGTGCCAGCAGCTCGATTACAATGTACCAAGAGACCCAGTACTTC
CDR3: CASSSITMYQETQYF
J: TRBJ2-5
D: NA
size: NA
V: TRBV14

DNA: TGCGCCAGCAGCCTAAAAGAGAGTACCGGGGAGCTGTTTTTT
CDR3: CASSLKESTGELFF
J: TRBJ2-2
D: NA
size: once
V: TRBV4-1

DNA: TGTGCCAGCAGCGCTAGGGCCTCCCCGGGGCTTACCGGGGAGCTGTTTTTT
CDR3: CASSARASPGLTGELFF
J: TRBJ2-2
D: NA
size: many
V: TRBV7-6

DNA: TGTGCCAGCTCACCAGTGCTAGGTGGAGATACGCAGTATTTT
CDR3: CASSPVLGGDTQYF
J: TRBJ2-3
D: NA
size: NA
V: TRBV18

DNA: TGTGCCAGCATTGGGGGGGGGCCAATTGGAGAGACCCAGTACTTC
CDR3: CASIGGGPIGETQYF
J: TRBJ2-5
D: NA
size: NA
V: TRBV6-5

DNA: TGTGCCAGCAGTACCCTAGCGGGGGGAGAGACAGATACGCAGTATTTT
CDR3: CASSTLAGGETDTQYF
J: TRBJ2-3
D: TRBD2
size: NA
V: TRBV2

DNA: TGTGCCAGTATAGCCCTACTTACAACCCCGCGCGGCCCCAATCAGCCCCAGCATTTT
CDR3: CASIALLTTPRGPNQPQHF
J: TRBJ1-5
D: NA
size: few
V: TRBV19

DNA: TGTGCCAGCAGTGAAGCCGGACAGAGCTCCTACAATGAGCAGTTCTTC
CDR3: CASSEAGQSSYNEQFF
J: TRBJ2-1
D: NA
size: few
V: TRBV2

DNA: TGTGCCAGCAGACTATGGGACAGCCTAATGAACACTGAAGCTTTCTTT
CDR3: CASRLWDSLMNTEAFF
J: TRBJ1-1
D: TRBD1
size: NA
V: TRBV11-2

DNA: TGTGTCAGCAGTACCGGGACCATAAACACTGAAGCTTTCTTT
CDR3: CVSSTGTINTEAFF
J: TRBJ1-1
D: NA
size: NA
V: TRBV6-5

DNA: TGTGCCAGCCGTTTCTTAGCGGGGGCCAACACCGGGGAGCTGTTTTTT
CDR3: CASRFLAGANTGELFF
J: TRBJ2-2
D: TRBD2
size: NA
V: TRBV7-8

DNA: TGTGCCAGCAGCTTAGGATCCTACCGAGGGATTGAGCAGTTCTTC
CDR3: CASSLGSYRGIEQFF
J: TRBJ2-1
D: NA
size: few
V: TRBV7-9

DNA: TGTGCCACCTTGACAGGGATTGGAATTGGGACCGGGGAGCTGTTTTTT
CDR3: CATLTGIGIGTGELFF
J: TRBJ2-2
D: TRBD1
size: few
V: TRBV6-1

DNA: TGTGCCAGCACCGGACCCGTAGGAGCTTTCTTT
CDR3: CASTGPVGAFF
J: TRBJ1-1
D: NA
size: NA
V: TRBV27

DNA: TGTGCCAGCAGCCCCGACTGGGGCAGGGTCGGGTCACCCCTCCACTTT
CDR3: CASSPDWGRVGSPLHF
J: TRBJ1-6
D: NA
size: many
V: TRBV5-4

DNA: TGCGCCAGCAGCCAAGGACAGGGAAGGGCCGACTACGAGCAGTACTTC
CDR3: CASSQGQGRADYEQYF
J: TRBJ2-7
D: TRBD1
size: NA
V: TRBV4-1